The 7 T cell receptor beta chains given below trace back to one sample, sequenced in a study of blood T cell repertoires in COVID-19 (dated by TCRdb to between 2020 and 2021). To prepare the library, the immunoSEQ multiplex PCR assay was applied. In TCRdb, the immuneACCESS table is reduced to in-frame sequences with V and J assigned. These tables do not hold every clone; where another copy was compared, an unresolved V gene accounts for under half, and the others remain unexplained. This sample comprises 250,000 to 350,000 clones, roughly 91% of them detected only once. The ten largest clones take up around 0.84% of the sample. The specimen was peripheral blood. Receptor source: a man under 40 with acute or convalescent COVID-19.

J is TRBJ1-4 and V is TRBV28, with TRBD1 as a possible D gene (5 bases). Germline V gene lookup returns CDR1 MDHEN and CDR2 SYDVKM. V was shortened by 7 bases and J by 4 bases, with 13 bases between the two germline ends. The CDR3 spans 14 residues. The CDR3 sequence: CASTADRYNEKLFF. CDR3 bases: TGTGCCAGCACTGCCGACAGATATAATGAAAAACTGTTTTTT.

The V call is TRBV27, the J call TRBJ2-6; no definite D call. Looked up from germline, CDR1 is MNHEY and CDR2 is SMNVEV (reference sequence). This CDR3 comprises 15 residues. Trimming stripped 4 bases from V and 0 bases from J, with 7 bases between. The CDR3 bases are TGTGCCAGCAGTTCTACGAGCTCTGGGGCCAACGTCCTGACTTTC. It codes for CASSSTSSGANVLTF.

The chain employs TRBV24-1 and TRBJ2-3; the match to TRBD1 covers 8 bases. V was pared by 4 bases and J by 0 bases, with 14 bases of the junction left unmatched. Germline V gives CDR1 KGHDR, CDR2 SFDVKD. The CDR3 is 19 residues long. This chain's CDR3 is CATSDPRDRRDTSTDTQYF. The CDR3 region has the DNA TGTGCCACCAGTGACCCCCGGGACAGGCGAGACACTAGCACAGATACGCAGTATTTT.

This clone was recorded once. The chain links TRBV5-1 to TRBJ2-1; 9 bases are a match to TRBD1. With V trimmed by 6 bases and J by 8 bases, 9 bases remained unmatched. The CDR3 is 14 amino acids. Germline-derived CDR1 and CDR2 are SGHRS and YFSETQ. CDR3 protein: CASTLYRGLDEQFF. As DNA, the CDR3 is TGCGCCAGCACGTTATACAGGGGGCTCGATGAGCAGTTCTTC. Drawing the rest from reference TRBV5-1 and TRBJ2-1, the complete variable domain is KAGVTQTPRYLIKTRGQQVTLSCSPISGHRSVSWYQQTPGQGLQFLFEYFSETQRNKGNFPGRFSGRQFSNSRSEMNVSTLELGDSALYLCASTLYRGLDEQFFGPGTRLTVL.

This chain uses TRBV10-2 with TRBJ2-7, with TRBD2 identical over 9 bases. V was pared by 8 bases and J by 7 bases, with 6 bases of the junction left unmatched. The CDR3 consists of 12 residues. Germline V gene data show CDR1 as WSHSY and CDR2 as SAAADI. This CDR3 is CASWVSGGEQYF. The CDR3 DNA reads TGCGCCAGCTGGGTTAGCGGGGGAGAGCAGTACTTC.

The chain uses TRBV5-8 and TRBJ2-7, with 7 bases lining up with TRBD1. Germline V gene data show CDR1 as SGHTS and CDR2 as YDEGEE. V was clipped by 1 base and J by 2 bases; unmatched bases: 0. CDR3 length equals 13 residues. The DNA of the CDR3 is TGTGCCAGCAGCTTGCAGGGGGCCTACGAGCAGTACTTC. Translating it yields CASSLQGAYEQYF. Combining the CDR3 with reference TRBV5-8 and TRBJ2-7 gives the whole variable domain EAGVTQSPTHLIKTRGQQATLRCSPISGHTSVYWYQQALGLGLQFLLWYDEGEERNRGNFPPRFSGRQFPNYSSELNVNALELEDSALYLCASSLQGAYEQYFGPGTRLTVT.

The CDR3 loop reads CASSSTGNTEAFF. CDR3 coding DNA: TGCGCCAGCAGCTCCACAGGTAACACTGAAGCTTTCTTT. This chain uses TRBV5-1 with TRBJ1-1, with TRBD1 as a possible D gene (5 bases). Germline loops: CDR1 SGHRS, CDR2 YFSETQ. The CDR3 spans 13 residues. V shed 3 bases and J shed 2 bases, with 8 bases lying between them. The variable domain in full, with the rest retrieved from reference TRBV5-1 and TRBJ1-1, is KAGVTQTPRYLIKTRGQQVTLSCSPISGHRSVSWYQQTPGQGLQFLFEYFSETQRNKGNFPGRFSGRQFSNSRSEMNVSTLELGDSALYLCASSSTGNTEAFFGQGTRLTVV.